Detailed here is one T cell receptor (beta chain). Trimming pared 7 bases from V and 0 bases from J, leaving 13 bases between. This CDR3 comprises 15 residues. Germline CDR1 MNHEY, CDR2 SMNVEV (reference sequence). This sample is part of a study of control samples from healthy donors and cancer patients. TCRdb's copy holds only in-frame clones and misses some; the assay was immunoSEQ multiplex PCR. The data show 60,000 to 75,000 clones, with under 85% seen just once and less than 20% held by the top ten. The sample comprised blood. The sequence derives from a man aged 55 to 69 in good health. The chain is built from TRBV27 and TRBJ1-3, with no clear D. The CDR3 bases are TGTGCCAGCAAGACCGGACGGAGCTCTGGAAACACCATATATTTT. This sequence encodes CASKTGRSSGNTIYF.